These 8 T cell receptor beta chains share one sample of origin, sequenced in a study of shared clonotypes between healthy human individuals. Profiling relied on immunoSEQ multiplex PCR, and the TCRdb table lists in-frame clones only, not all of them. Of approximately 460,000 clones listed, approximately 71% are singletons. Sequenced sample: PBMCs. These receptors all come from a middle-aged woman in good health. Some clones in this sample may be carry-over from other donors' samples.

On this clone itself: The likely explanation is a read error, given a far larger clone one base away. Other DNA sequences in the same sample also yield this CDR3. The J gene is TRBJ2-5, the V gene TRBV29-1; 7 positions match TRBD2. V lost 7 bases and J lost 5; bases outside the gene matches: 19. The length of the CDR3 is 16 residues. Looked up from germline, CDR1 is SQVTM and CDR2 is ANQGSEA. CDR3 residues: CSATSRTRLGGETQYF. Here the CDR3 DNA reads TGCAGCGCTACCTCCCGGACTAGACTGGGAGGGGAGACCCAGTACTTC.

V gene TRBV4-1 combines with J gene TRBJ1-1, with a weak D call TRBD1 (6 bases). V lost 1 base to trimming and J lost 7 bases, with 10 bases between them. Germline V gene data show CDR1 as MGHRA and CDR2 as YSYEKL. This CDR3 is built from 13 residues. CDR3 nucleotides: TGCGCCAGCAGCCAAGTGACAGGTTATGAAGCTTTCTTT. Protein product: CASSQVTGYEAFF.

This clone appeared a single time. This chain connects TRBV5-4 to TRBJ2-3; 11 bases match TRBD2. Germline lookup yields CDR1 SGHNT and CDR2 YYREEE (reference sequence). V dropped 4 bases and J dropped 0; count of bases not matched to a gene: 4. This CDR3 has 16 amino acids. The CDR3 here is CASSPLAGVSTDTQYF. The CDR3 region has the DNA TGTGCCAGCAGCCCACTAGCGGGAGTGAGCACAGATACGCAGTATTTT. Full variable domain (missing parts from reference TRBV5-4 and TRBJ2-3): ETGVTQSPTHLIKTRGQQVTLRCSSQSGHNTVSWYQQALGQGPQFIFQYYREEENGRGNFPPRFSGLQFPNYSSELNVNALELDDSALYLCASSPLAGVSTDTQYFGPGTRLTVL.

The CDR3, as DNA: TGTGCCAGCAGTATAGCGGGAGGCGCAGGGGATACGCAGTATTTT. Its protein product is CASSIAGGAGDTQYF. The chain employs TRBV25-1 and TRBJ2-3; 10 nucleotides match TRBD2. Trimming at V came to 5 bases and at J to 6 bases, leaving 8 bases not matched to a gene. The CDR3 is 15 amino acids. CDR1 MGHDK and CDR2 SYGVNS come from the germline V gene.

The chain recombines TRBV4-2 with TRBJ1-4; D gene ambiguous. This CDR3 contains 15 residues. The germline V gene encodes CDR1 LGHNA and CDR2 YNFKEQ. Deletions cut 0 bases from V and 2 bases from J, with 7 bases between. The CDR3 region is CASSQDTRTNEKLFF. CDR3 bases: TGTGCCAGCAGCCAAGACACCCGGACTAATGAAAAACTGTTTTTT.

In the case of this clone: A much larger clone differs by one base, so this may be a read error. Other DNA sequences of this sample code for an identical CDR3. This CDR3 is CASSYTPGDTQYF. CDR3 DNA: TGTGCCAGCAGTTACACCCCGGGGGATACGCAGTATTTT. V is TRBV6-6 and J is TRBJ2-3; tentative D call: TRBD2 (5 bases). Germline loops: CDR1 MNHNY, CDR2 SVGAGI (reference sequence). The CDR3 loop spans 13 amino acids. Between the trimmed V and J ends, which lost 2 bases and 6 bases, there was a span of 9 bases.

This chain connects TRBV2 to TRBJ2-7, with 9 bases aligning to TRBD1. Per the germline V gene, CDR1 is SNHLY and CDR2 is FYNNEI. CDR3 size: 14 residues. V gave up 4 bases and J gave up 3 bases; unmatched junction bases: 4. The CDR3 loop reads CASSGDRVGYEQYF. In nucleotides, the CDR3 is TGTGCCAGCAGTGGGGACAGGGTAGGCTACGAGCAGTACTTC.

This chain uses TRBV4-2 with TRBJ2-1; D gene ambiguous. The CDR3 covers 15 residues. Trimming shortened V by 3 bases and J by 5 bases, and 14 bases separated the two germline ends. Germline CDR1 LGHNA, CDR2 YNFKEQ. The CDR3 DNA sequence: TGTGCCAGCAGCCAGTCTAGGGCCCTAAACAATGAGCAGTTCTTC. This translates into CASSQSRALNNEQFF.